The clone carrying this TCR beta chain was seen once. Antigen specificity is unknown. This entry is derived from a study of T cell responses to AZD1222 COVID-19 vaccine. CDR1 DFQATT and CDR2 SNEGSKA come from the germline V gene (reference sequence). This CDR3 contains 15 residues. V dropped 5 bases and J dropped 2 bases, with 16 bases sitting between them. This table comes from immunoSEQ multiplex PCR, and its TCRdb copy is limited to in-frame clones, with some not included. The table shows 60,000 to 90,000 clones, with roughly 87% occurring only once. Study conclusions and caveats: In the spike-specific TCR repertoire, nearly half reportedly target unmutated variant regions.

The sample was peripheral blood, taken 28 days after the second AZD1222 dose. This TCR was recovered from an adult who received the AZD1222 COVID-19 vaccine. The rearrangement joins TRBV20-1 to TRBJ1-5; possible D gene TRBD1, 5 bases. The CDR3, as DNA: TGCAGTGCTGGTGGGGGAAGGAGTGGCAATCAGCCCCAGCATTTT. The encoded protein is CSAGGGRSGNQPQHF.